A single sample is the source of the 13 T cell receptor beta chains below, sequenced in a study of identical twins. Each CDR3 protein is one row after TCRdb ran MiXCR on the 5' RACE reads. Counted here are some 790,000 distinct CDR3 sequences, about 20% occurring once; the ten biggest clones make up over 10%. A further study also used this sample, focusing on T cells expressing NK-cell markers.

Sequencing was done on a sample of PBMCs. These receptors came from a woman aged 18-30 years in good health.

CDR3 amino acids: CASSSAPSNGYTF. As DNA, the CDR3 is TGTGCCAGCAGCTCGGCTCCCAGTAATGGCTACACCTTC. The chain uses TRBV11-2 and TRBJ1-2; D unresolved. Trimming removed 4 bases at V and 6 bases at J, with 12 bases between. CDR1 and CDR2 (germline): SGHAT, FQNNGV. The CDR3 sequence is 13 residues long.

The CDR3 bases are TGTGCCAGCAGCTTGTTTGGATTCGGACAGCCCCAGCATTTT. Residues: CASSLFGFGQPQHF. This chain connects TRBV5-5 to TRBJ1-5, with D unresolved. The length of the CDR3 is 14 residues. Between the trimmed V and J ends, which lost 1 base and 7 bases, there was a span of 12 bases. Germline V gene lookup returns CDR1 SGHKS and CDR2 YYEKEE (reference sequence). The whole variable domain, remainder taken from reference TRBV5-5 and TRBJ1-5, is DAGVTQSPTHLIKTRGQQVTLRCSPISGHKSVSWYQQVLGQGPQFIFQYYEKEERGRGNFPDRFSARQFPNYSSELNVNALLLGDSALYLCASSLFGFGQPQHFGDGTRLSIL.

V gene TRBV5-1 combines with J gene TRBJ2-5; D is unresolved. V lost 6 bases to trimming and J lost 7 bases, with 19 bases between them. The CDR3 spans 14 residues. Per germline, CDR1 SGHRS and CDR2 YFSETQ. CDR3 in DNA: TGCGCCAGCACCGCTACTGTGGGAACTCGGACCCAGTACTTC. Residues: CASTATVGTRTQYF.

The chain recombines TRBV5-6 with TRBJ2-7; the D call may be TRBD1 or TRBD2 (6 bases each). V lost 4 bases and J lost 6, with 11 bases in between. CDR1 and CDR2 from the germline V gene are SGHDT and YYEEEE. The CDR3 is 12 residues long. CDR3 DNA sequence: TGTGCCAGCAGCCAACAGGGAGGCGAGCAGTACTTC. It yields the protein CASSQQGGEQYF.

With respect to this clonotype: The junction shows a germline mismatch at one end, possibly a read error. The chain joins TRBV20-1 to TRBJ1-1; 9 bases line up with TRBD1. This CDR3 contains 12 residues. CDR1 is DFQATT, CDR2 SNEGSKA, per germline (reference sequence). The CDR3 coding sequence is TGCGGTGCCCCGGACAGGGGTGATGAAGCTTTCTTT. Its protein is CGAPDRGDEAFF.

J is TRBJ2-5 and V is TRBV7-8; 7 nucleotides match TRBD1. CDR1 and CDR2 (germline): SGHVS, FQNEAQ. V was pared by 6 bases and J by 4 bases, with 17 bases of the junction left unmatched. The CDR3 extends over 17 amino acids. This chain's CDR3 is CASSLRQTGFTGETQYF. The CDR3 DNA reads as TGTGCCAGCAGTCTGAGACAGACAGGGTTTACGGGAGAGACCCAGTACTTC.

The chain combines TRBV7-2 with TRBJ2-2; D ambiguous. The V end was cut by 3 bases, the J end by 6 bases, with 14 bases between. The CDR3 has 15 residues. CDR1 is SGHTA, CDR2 FQGNSA, per germline. The CDR3 sequence: CASSFIAAKSGELFF. The CDR3 region has the DNA TGTGCCAGCAGCTTTATAGCCGCTAAATCCGGGGAGCTGTTTTTT.

CDR3 DNA: TGCAGTGCTAATAGTCAGGCGTACGAGCAGTACTTC. Residues: CSANSQAYEQYF. The rearrangement uses TRBV20-1 and TRBJ2-7; D is unclear. Trimming left V 4 bases short and J 4 bases short, with 11 bases between. Germline V gene lookup returns CDR1 DFQATT and CDR2 SNEGSKA (reference sequence). The CDR3 runs 12 residues.

The gene calls are TRBV12-3 or TRBV12-4 and TRBJ2-5, with 10 bases that match TRBD2. The CDR3 loop spans 16 amino acids. After removal of 8 bases from V and 0 bases from J, the junction contained 9 bases not matched to a gene. CDR3: CASAGTSDLYQETQYF. The DNA for the CDR3 is TGTGCCAGCGCAGGGACTAGCGACCTGTACCAAGAGACCCAGTACTTC.

This clonotype occurred a few times. The chain joins TRBV7-2 to TRBJ2-5; D is uncertain. Trimming took 7 bases from V and 3 from J, leaving 21 bases between them. The CDR3 sequence is 16 residues long. CDR1 SGHTA and CDR2 FQGNSA come from the germline V gene. The CDR3 is CASKWYVGRAEETQYF. In DNA, the CDR3 is TGTGCCAGCAAGTGGTATGTGGGCCGCGCTGAAGAGACCCAGTACTTC.

CDR3 protein: CASSSSWIPGANVLTF. The CDR3 region has the DNA TGCGCCAGCTCCTCCTCTTGGATTCCCGGGGCCAACGTCCTGACTTTC. This chain joins TRBV10-2 and TRBJ2-6, with D hard to call. The CDR3 has 16 amino acids. Germline CDR1 is WSHSY and CDR2 is SAAADI. Trimming shortened V by 8 bases and J by 4 bases, and 18 bases separated the two germline ends.

The chain employs TRBV5-1 and TRBJ2-3, with D possibly being TRBD1 (5 bases). Germline loops: CDR1 SGHRS, CDR2 YFSETQ. Trimming took 3 bases from V and 1 from J, leaving 15 bases between them. The CDR3 is made up of 16 amino acids. The CDR3 loop is CASSYIPARGTDTQYF. The CDR3 DNA is TGCGCCAGCAGCTATATTCCGGCCAGGGGCACAGATACGCAGTATTTT. Full variable domain (remainder filled in from reference TRBV5-1 and TRBJ2-3): KAGVTQTPRYLIKTRGQQVTLSCSPISGHRSVSWYQQTPGQGLQFLFEYFSETQRNKGNFPGRFSGRQFSNSRSEMNVSTLELGDSALYLCASSYIPARGTDTQYFGPGTRLTVL.

The chain links TRBV20-1 to TRBJ2-1; D not resolved. V was cut by 2 bases and J by 6 bases, with 17 bases left in between. Germline CDR1 is DFQATT and CDR2 is SNEGSKA (reference sequence). CDR3 length: 15 residues. The CDR3: CSARSRGPHFNEQFF. CDR3 coding DNA: TGCAGTGCTAGATCTCGAGGACCACACTTCAATGAGCAGTTCTTC.